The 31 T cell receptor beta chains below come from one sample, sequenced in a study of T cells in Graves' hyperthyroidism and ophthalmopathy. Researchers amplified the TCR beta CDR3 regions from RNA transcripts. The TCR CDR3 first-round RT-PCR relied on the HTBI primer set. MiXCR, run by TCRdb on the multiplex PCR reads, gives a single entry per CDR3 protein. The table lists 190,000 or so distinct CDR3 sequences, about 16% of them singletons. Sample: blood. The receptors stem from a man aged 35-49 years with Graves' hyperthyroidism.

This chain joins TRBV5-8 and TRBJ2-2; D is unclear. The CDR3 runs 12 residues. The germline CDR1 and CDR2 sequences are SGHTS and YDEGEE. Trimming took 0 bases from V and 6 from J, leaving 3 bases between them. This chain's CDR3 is CASSLVPGELFF. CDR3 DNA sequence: TGTGCCAGCAGCTTGGTCCCCGGGGAGCTGTTTTTT.

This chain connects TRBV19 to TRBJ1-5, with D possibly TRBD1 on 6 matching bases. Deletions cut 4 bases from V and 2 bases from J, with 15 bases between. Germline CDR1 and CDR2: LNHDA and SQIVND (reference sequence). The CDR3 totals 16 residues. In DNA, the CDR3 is TGTGCCAGTAGTACCGAACAGGGACGGGGCAATCAGCCCCAGCATTTT. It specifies CASSTEQGRGNQPQHF.

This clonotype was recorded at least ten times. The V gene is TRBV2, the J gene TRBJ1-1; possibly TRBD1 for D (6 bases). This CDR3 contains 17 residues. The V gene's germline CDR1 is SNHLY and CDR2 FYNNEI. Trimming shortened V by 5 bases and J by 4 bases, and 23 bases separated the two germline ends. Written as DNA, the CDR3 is TGTGCCAGCAGTCCGACAGGCCGGGCGGGTGGGGGCACTGAAGCTTTCTTT. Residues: CASSPTGRAGGGTEAFF. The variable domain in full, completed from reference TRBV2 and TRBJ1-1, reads EPEVTQTPSHQVTQMGQEVILRCVPISNHLYFYWYRQILGQKVEFLVSFYNNEISEKSEIFDDQFSVERPDGSNFTLKIRSTKLEDSAMYFCASSPTGRAGGGTEAFFGQGTRLTVV.

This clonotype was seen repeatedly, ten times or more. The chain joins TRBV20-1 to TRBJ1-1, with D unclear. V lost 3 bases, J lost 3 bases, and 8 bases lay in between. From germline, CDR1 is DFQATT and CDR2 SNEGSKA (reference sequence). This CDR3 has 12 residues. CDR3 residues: CSARGGDTEAFF. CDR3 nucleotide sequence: TGCAGTGCTAGGGGAGGAGACACTGAAGCTTTCTTT.

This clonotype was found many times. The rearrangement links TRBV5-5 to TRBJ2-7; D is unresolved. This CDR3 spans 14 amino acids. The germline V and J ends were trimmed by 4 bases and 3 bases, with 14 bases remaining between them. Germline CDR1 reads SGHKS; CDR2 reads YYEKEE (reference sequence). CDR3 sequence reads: CASSPELTLYEQYF. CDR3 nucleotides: TGTGCCAGCAGCCCGGAACTGACACTCTACGAGCAGTACTTC.

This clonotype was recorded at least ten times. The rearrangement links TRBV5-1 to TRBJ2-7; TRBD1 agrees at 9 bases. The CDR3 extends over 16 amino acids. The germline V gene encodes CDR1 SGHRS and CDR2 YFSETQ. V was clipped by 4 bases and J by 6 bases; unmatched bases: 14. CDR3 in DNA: TGCGCCAGCAGCGCCTACTTCCCGGGACAGGGCAGCGAGCAGTACTTC. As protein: CASSAYFPGQGSEQYF.

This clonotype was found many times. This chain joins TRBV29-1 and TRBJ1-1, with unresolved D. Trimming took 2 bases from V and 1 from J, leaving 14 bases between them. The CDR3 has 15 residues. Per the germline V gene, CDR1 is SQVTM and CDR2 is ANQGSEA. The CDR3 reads CSVEWVGSRNTEAFF. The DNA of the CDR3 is TGCAGCGTTGAATGGGTTGGTAGTCGGAACACTGAAGCTTTCTTT.

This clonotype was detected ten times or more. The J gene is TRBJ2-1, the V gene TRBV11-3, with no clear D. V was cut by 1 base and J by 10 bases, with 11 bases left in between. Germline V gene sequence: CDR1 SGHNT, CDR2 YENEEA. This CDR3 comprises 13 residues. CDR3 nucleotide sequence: TGTGCCAGCAGCTTAGGTCGTAGGGAAGAGCAGTTCTTC. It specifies CASSLGRREEQFF.

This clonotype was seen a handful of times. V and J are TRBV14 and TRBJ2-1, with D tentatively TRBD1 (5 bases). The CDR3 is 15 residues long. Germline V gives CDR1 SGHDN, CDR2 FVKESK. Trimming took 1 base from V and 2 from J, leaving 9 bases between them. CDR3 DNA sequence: TGTGCCAGCAGCCAAGGGGGCCCAACCTACAATGAGCAGTTCTTC. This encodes CASSQGGPTYNEQFF.

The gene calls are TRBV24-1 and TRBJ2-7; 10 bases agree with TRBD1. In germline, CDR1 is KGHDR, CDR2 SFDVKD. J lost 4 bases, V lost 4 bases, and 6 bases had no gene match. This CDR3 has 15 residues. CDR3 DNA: TGTGCCACCAGTGACACCGGGACAGGGGCATACGAGCAGTACTTC. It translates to CATSDTGTGAYEQYF.

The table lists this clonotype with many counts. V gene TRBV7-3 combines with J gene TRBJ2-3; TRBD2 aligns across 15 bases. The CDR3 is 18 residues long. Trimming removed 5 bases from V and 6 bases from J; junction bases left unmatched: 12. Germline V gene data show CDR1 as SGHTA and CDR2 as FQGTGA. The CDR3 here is CASSPLGLAGGARDTQYF. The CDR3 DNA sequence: TGTGCCAGCAGCCCCCTCGGACTAGCGGGGGGGGCGAGGGATACGCAGTATTTT.

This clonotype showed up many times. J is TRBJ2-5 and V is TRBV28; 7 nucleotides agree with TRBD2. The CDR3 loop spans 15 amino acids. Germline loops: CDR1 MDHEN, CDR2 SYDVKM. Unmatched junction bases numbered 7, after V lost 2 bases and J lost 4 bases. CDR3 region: CASSLLSGTTETQYF. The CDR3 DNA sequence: TGTGCCAGCAGTTTACTTTCGGGGACTACAGAGACCCAGTACTTC.

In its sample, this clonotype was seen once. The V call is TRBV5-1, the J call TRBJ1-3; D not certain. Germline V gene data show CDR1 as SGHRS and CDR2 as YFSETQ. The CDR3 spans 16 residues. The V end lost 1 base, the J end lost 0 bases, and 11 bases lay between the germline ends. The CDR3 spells CASSLSPSSSGNTIYF. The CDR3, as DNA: TGCGCCAGCAGCTTGTCACCGTCGAGCTCTGGAAACACCATATATTTT. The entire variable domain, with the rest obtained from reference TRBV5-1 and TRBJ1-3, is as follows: KAGVTQTPRYLIKTRGQQVTLSCSPISGHRSVSWYQQTPGQGLQFLFEYFSETQRNKGNFPGRFSGRQFSNSRSEMNVSTLELGDSALYLCASSLSPSSSGNTIYFGEGSWLTVV.

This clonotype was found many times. The CDR3 DNA is TGCAGTGCTAGAGACGGGGCGGGGGTCGAGGAGACCCAGTACTTC. The encoded protein is CSARDGAGVEETQYF. V usage is TRBV20-1 and J usage is TRBJ2-5, with TRBD2 matching 7 bases. V lost 0 bases, J lost 5 bases, and 9 bases stayed unmatched. Germline CDR1 and CDR2: DFQATT and SNEGSKA (reference sequence). This CDR3 contains 15 residues.

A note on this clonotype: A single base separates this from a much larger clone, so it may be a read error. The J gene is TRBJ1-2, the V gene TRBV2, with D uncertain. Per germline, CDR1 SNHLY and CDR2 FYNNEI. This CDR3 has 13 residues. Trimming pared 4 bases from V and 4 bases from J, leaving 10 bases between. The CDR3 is CASSVQRPYGYTF. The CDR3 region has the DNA TGTGCCAGCAGTGTACAGCGTCCCTATGGCTACACCTTC.

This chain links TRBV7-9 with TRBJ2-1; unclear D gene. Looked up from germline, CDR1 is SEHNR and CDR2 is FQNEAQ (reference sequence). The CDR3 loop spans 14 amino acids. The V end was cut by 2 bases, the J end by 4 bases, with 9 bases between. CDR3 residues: CASSLLLKYNEQFF. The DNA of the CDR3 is TGTGCCAGCAGCTTACTCCTAAAATACAATGAGCAGTTCTTC.

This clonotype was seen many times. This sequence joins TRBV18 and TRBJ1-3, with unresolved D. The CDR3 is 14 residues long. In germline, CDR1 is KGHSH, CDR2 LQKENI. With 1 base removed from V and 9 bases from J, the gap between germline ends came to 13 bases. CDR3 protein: CASSPQANPGTIYF. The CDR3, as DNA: TGTGCCAGCTCACCACAGGCAAACCCCGGCACCATATATTTT.

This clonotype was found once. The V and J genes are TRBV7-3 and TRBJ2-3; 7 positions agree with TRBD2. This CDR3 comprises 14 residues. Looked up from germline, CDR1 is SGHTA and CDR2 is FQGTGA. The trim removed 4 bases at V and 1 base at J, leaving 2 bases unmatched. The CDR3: CASSSRGGTDTQYF. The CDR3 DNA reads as TGTGCCAGCAGCTCACGGGGGGGCACAGATACGCAGTATTTT.

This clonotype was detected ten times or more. The CDR3 DNA reads TGTGCCAGCAGGGCAGGGGGCCACAACTATGGCTACACCTTC. As protein: CASRAGGHNYGYTF. V gene TRBV6-1 combines with J gene TRBJ1-2; 8 bases align to TRBD1. Unmatched junction bases numbered 5, after V lost 6 bases and J lost 2 bases. There are 14 residues in the CDR3. CDR1 is MNHNS, CDR2 SASEGT, per germline.

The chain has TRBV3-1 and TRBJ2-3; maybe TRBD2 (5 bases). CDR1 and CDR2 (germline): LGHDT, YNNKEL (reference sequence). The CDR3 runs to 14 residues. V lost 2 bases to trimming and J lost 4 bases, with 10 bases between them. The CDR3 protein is CASSQHPGSDTQYF. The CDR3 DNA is TGTGCCAGCAGCCAACATCCGGGATCAGATACGCAGTATTTT.

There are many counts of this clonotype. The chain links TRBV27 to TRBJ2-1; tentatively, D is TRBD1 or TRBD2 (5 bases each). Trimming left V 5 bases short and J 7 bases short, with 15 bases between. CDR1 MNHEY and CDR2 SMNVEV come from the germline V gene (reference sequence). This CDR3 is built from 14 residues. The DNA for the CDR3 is TGTGCCAGCAGTCCCTCGGGGCGGATGAATGAGCAGTTCTTC. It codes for CASSPSGRMNEQFF.

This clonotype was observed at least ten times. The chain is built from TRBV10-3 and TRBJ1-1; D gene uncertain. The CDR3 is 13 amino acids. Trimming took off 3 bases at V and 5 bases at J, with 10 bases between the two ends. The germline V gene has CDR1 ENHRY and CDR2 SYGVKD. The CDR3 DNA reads TGTGCCATCAGTGAAATGACGAGTACTGAAGCTTTCTTT. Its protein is CAISEMTSTEAFF.

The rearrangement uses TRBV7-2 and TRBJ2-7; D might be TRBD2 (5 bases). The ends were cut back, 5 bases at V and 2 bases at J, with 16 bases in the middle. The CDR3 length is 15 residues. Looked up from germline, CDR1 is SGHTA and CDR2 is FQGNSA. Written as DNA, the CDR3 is TGTGCCAGCAGCCCCGGATGGCTAGCCACCTACGAGCAGTACTTC. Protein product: CASSPGWLATYEQYF.

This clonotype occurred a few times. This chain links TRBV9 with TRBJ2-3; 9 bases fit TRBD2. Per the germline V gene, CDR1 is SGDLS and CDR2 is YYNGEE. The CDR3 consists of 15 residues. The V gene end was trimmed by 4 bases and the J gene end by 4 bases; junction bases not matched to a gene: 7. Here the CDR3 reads CASSKAGGLADTQYF. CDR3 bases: TGTGCCAGCAGCAAGGCGGGGGGGTTGGCAGATACGCAGTATTTT.

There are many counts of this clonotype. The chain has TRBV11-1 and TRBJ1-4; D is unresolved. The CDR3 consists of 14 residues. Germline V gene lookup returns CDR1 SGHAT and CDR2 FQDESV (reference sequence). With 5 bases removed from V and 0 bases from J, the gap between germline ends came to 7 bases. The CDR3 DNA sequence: TGTGCCAGCAGCCAGGATGCAACTAATGAAAAACTGTTTTTT. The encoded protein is CASSQDATNEKLFF.

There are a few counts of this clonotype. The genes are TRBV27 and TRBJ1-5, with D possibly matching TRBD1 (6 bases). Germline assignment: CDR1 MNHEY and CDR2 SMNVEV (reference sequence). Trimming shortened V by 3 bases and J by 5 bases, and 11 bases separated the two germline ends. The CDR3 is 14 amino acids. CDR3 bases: TGTGCCAGCAGTTTTTCAGGGGACCATCAGCCCCAGCATTTT. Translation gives CASSFSGDHQPQHF.

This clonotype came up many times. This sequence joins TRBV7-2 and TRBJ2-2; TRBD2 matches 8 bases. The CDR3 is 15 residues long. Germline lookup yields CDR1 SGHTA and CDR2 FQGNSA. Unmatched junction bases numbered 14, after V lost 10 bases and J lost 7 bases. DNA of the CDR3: TGTGCCACCCCCGTCGGACTAGCTAGTTACGGGGAGCTGTTTTTT. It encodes CATPVGLASYGELFF.

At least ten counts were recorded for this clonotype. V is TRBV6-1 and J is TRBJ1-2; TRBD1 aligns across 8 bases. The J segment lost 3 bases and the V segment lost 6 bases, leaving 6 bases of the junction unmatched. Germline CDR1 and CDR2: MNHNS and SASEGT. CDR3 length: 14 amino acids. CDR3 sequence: CASSFETGDYGYTF. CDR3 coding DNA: TGTGCCAGCAGCTTCGAGACAGGGGACTATGGCTACACCTTC.

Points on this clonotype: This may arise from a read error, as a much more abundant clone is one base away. CDR3 region: CSAPGRASGNTIYF. CDR3 sequence (DNA): TGCAGTGCCCCCGGCAGGGCCTCTGGAAACACCATATATTTT. The chain couples TRBV20-1 to TRBJ1-3; a possible D gene is TRBD1 (5 bases). Per germline, CDR1 DFQATT and CDR2 SNEGSKA (reference sequence). The CDR3 length is 14 residues. The ends were cut back, 6 bases at V and 0 bases at J, with 12 bases in the middle.

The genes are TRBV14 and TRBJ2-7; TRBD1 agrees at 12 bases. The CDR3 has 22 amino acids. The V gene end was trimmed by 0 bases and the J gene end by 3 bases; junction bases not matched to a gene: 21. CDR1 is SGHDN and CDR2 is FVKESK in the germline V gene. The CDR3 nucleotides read TGTGCCAGCAGCCAAGATACCCCTCCCCCGGGACAGGGGGCGTCATTAGTCTACGAGCAGTACTTC. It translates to CASSQDTPPPGQGASLVYEQYF.

The CDR3 spells CASSYGTGEQPQHF. In nucleotides, the CDR3 is TGTGCCAGCAGTTACGGGACAGGGGAGCAGCCCCAGCATTTT. The gene calls are TRBV6-2 or TRBV6-3 and TRBJ1-5, with 10 bases fitting TRBD1. CDR1 MNHEY and CDR2 SVGEGT come from the germline V gene. This CDR3 has 14 residues. V was clipped by 2 bases and J by 7 bases; unmatched bases: 2.